This paragraph covers one TCR beta chain sequence. Its antigen has not been determined. The input lacks base qualities; no much larger clone sits a single base away. This record comes from a study of blood T cell repertoires in COVID-19 (dated by TCRdb to about 2020). Regarding the research as a whole: Collaborator samples came from the United States, Italy and Spain and covered acute and convalescent phases of COVID-19. Where HLA class I and class II types were available, the types were taken from metadata supplied by the sample provider, not from assay-based typing. Samples were obtained from the ongoing ImmuneRACE study (first 160 participants) and from about 1,300 subjects provided by 6 global collaborators. The repertoires were released in a freely available public database intended as a resource for research on the immune response to SARS-CoV-2. Subjects who had been exposed to COVID-19, were actively infected with it, or had recovered from it provided the deeply sampled blood TCRbeta repertoires that made up the dataset. A de-identified subject ID, COVID-19 status, age in years and sex were almost always included in the sample metadata. The prospective study material was composed of cDNA or gDNA derived from T cells, B-cell-depleted T cells, or PBMCs.

V loses 5 bases at its end and J loses 4 bases; junction bases beyond the gene matches: 9. There are 15 amino acids in the CDR3, from cysteine to phenylalanine inclusive. The kept DNA is CDR3 alone, 45 bases in frame from the first base. Sequences SGHRS (CDR1) and YFSETQ (CDR2) are obtained from the germline V gene. Collaborating institutions collected whole blood in K2EDTA tubes following their own protocols. Collaborator samples were shipped for TCRbeta analysis as frozen whole blood, isolated PBMCs, or DNA extracted from either sample type. TCRbeta CDR3 regions were amplified from genomic DNA using the immunoSEQ Assay, a bias-controlled multiplex PCR. Regarding the original processing steps: Within the assay, amplification of reference gene primers was used to estimate how many nucleated cells each sample contained. Sequence reads were collapsed and filtered to measure the absolute abundance of every unique TCRbeta CDR3 rearrangement. For each sample, productive Simpson clonality was calculated as the square root of Simpson's diversity index over productive rearrangements. In its TCRdb copy, this immuneACCESS table keeps in-frame sequences only and misses some clones. Where compared with another copy, unresolved V genes explain less than half of these, and the others have no known cause. From that table come the V and J calls and clone size; the DNA was used to work out D and trimming. In all, the sample holds some 260,000 clones, and roughly 80% of those were seen once. The ten most abundant clones make up under 5.5% of the sample.

The investigation overall reported the following: The amount of clinical and demographic metadata varied by source and participant and was provided uncurated.

Sequences were obtained from peripheral blood. The receptor was derived from a woman aged 80 or over with active or convalescent COVID-19. The V and J segments used are TRBV5-1 and TRBJ1-1, and TRBD1 matches 9 of the central bases. The nucleotide sequence is given as TGCGCCAGCAGGAAAGGACAGGGGTCGGGCACTGAAGCTTTCTTT. Translation gives CASRKGQGSGTEAFF.